This T cell receptor (beta chain) was documented in a study of CD4 T cells in relation to SARS-CoV-2 and coronaviruses (dated by TCRdb to the early 2020s). Concerning the study at large: In the ViraFEST assay, PBMCs were cultured with antigen for less than 11 days, after which TCR beta CDR3s were sequenced to identify clonal expansions specific to the antigen. Across all 12 patients in the full convalescent cohort, ages ranged from roughly 21 to 75 years, with a median of 38. Of the 12 convalescent patients, 8 were male and 4 were female, and two of the subjects were Hispanic. HLA restriction was mapped for shared crossreactive spike epitopes using patient-derived lymphoblastoid cell lines. At the level of individual TCR clonotypes, the study evaluated whether memory CD4+ T cells crossreact between the spike proteins of SARS-CoV-2 and those of common cold coronaviruses. Samples from three pre-COVID donors and the naive versus memory experiments were sequenced with the Adaptive Biotechnologies TCR-sequencing kit; other data were Illumina-based. A different TCR-beta assay, based on Illumina, was used to sequence expansion assays from other donors in the study. General study outcomes and caveats: Naive versus memory sequencing indicated the assay detects memory recall responses rather than primary responses primed during culture. Because no donor provided both pre-pandemic and post-infection samples, tracing the source of pre-existing responses was limited. Significantly weaker SARS-CoV-2-driven expansion was shown by crossreactive clones than by monoreactive clones, consistent with antigenic imprinting. Small numbers of patients and of tested TCRs were a limitation of the study. Since the crossreactivity analysis centred on spike protein, crossreactivity against other viral proteins was not assessed. In about 71% of donors, memory CD4+ clonotypes turned up that crossrecognized SARS-CoV-2 and at least one common cold coronavirus spike.

As for this clone: Which antigen it targets is not known. Base qualities are not at hand, and no much larger clone is one base apart.

To separate naive from memory CD4+ T cells, cryopreserved PBMCs first underwent CD4 enrichment and then EasySep naive CD4+ T cell enrichment. Sorted naive or memory CD4+ T cells (around 9.6 x 10^4) were cultured 1:1 with T cell-depleted PBMCs and CEF peptides for 9 to 10 days. In general, every peptide culture condition was set up in three replicate wells. PBMCs were isolated from leukapheresis product or whole blood by Ficoll-Paque PLUS gradient centrifugation. The PBMCs went either fresh into the expansion assay or into cryopreservation at -140 degrees C. The QIAamp Micro DNA Kit was used to extract genomic DNA from the CD4+ T cells. CEF-cultured naive and memory CD4+ T cell DNA received survey-level immunoSEQ TCR-beta sequencing. The original pipeline was this. During preprocessing, nonproductive sequences were removed, along with CDR3s that did not begin with C, did not end with F or W, or were shorter than 7 amino acids. The MANAFEST web app was used to call antigen-specific clonotypes on the basis of expansion compared with the reference and with other culture wells. A clone counted as positive if significantly expanded in 2 of 3 replicate wells versus the reference culture at FDR below 0.05. To be called positive, a clone also had to show significant expansion compared with every other tandem well and an odds ratio greater than 5. Cultured and uncultured naive and memory CD4+ repertoires were searched for previously identified spike- and CEF-reactive CDR3s. CDR3 homology was quantified as pairwise Levenshtein distance, calculated with the stringdist R package after three terminal residues were trimmed from each end. TCRdb limited this immuneACCESS table to in-frame rearrangements with V and J called. A share of clones is missing; checked studies link under half to unresolved V genes, and the rest is unexplained. Clone size and the V and J calls come from that table; the DNA yielded D and trimming. The table for this sample lists tens of thousands of clones; around 80% of them were counted only once. Jointly, the top ten make up around 3.1% of the sample.

The clonotype comes from an adult with COVID-19. Sequences were obtained from memory CD4+ T cells from PBMCs, cultured in vitro. The sample's cell subset or site label is to be understood as: memory (non-naive) CD4+ T cells.

The sequence in DNA is TGTGCCAGCAGCGTGGGGACTAGCGTTTACAATGAGCAGTTCTTC. The encoded protein is CASSVGTSVYNEQFF. The chain employs TRBV9 and TRBJ2-1, with 10 bases matching TRBD2. V is trimmed back by 2 bases and J by 4 bases, and the junction contains 3 bases that no gene match accounts for. The germline V gene provides CDR1 SGDLS and CDR2 YYNGEE. The CDR3 runs 15 amino acids, cysteine and phenylalanine included. Just CDR3 DNA is preserved here, 45 bases in frame from base 1.